One sample yielded the 2 T cell receptor beta chains listed below, sequenced in a study of control samples from healthy donors and cancer patients. Clones were read by immunoSEQ multiplex PCR, and TCRdb kept only the in-frame ones, dropping some. The sample records approximately 97,000 clones, 85% being singletons. The sample comprised blood. These receptors originate from a man aged 25 to 40 in good health.

The count of this clone is one. The J gene is TRBJ2-7, the V gene TRBV6-5; TRBD1 matches 9 bases. The CDR3 totals 15 residues. Germline CDR1 and CDR2: MNHEY and SVGAGI. V was clipped by 2 bases and J by 4 bases; unmatched bases: 6. DNA of the CDR3: TGTGCCAGCAGTTACCGGGGGACAGGGAGGTACGAGCAGTACTTC. This codes for CASSYRGTGRYEQYF.

The V gene is TRBV7-8, the J gene TRBJ1-1, with 8 bases fitting TRBD1. The CDR3 loop spans 17 amino acids. V lost 5 bases to trimming and J lost 2 bases; unmatched junction nucleotides: 13. The germline gives CDR1 SGHVS, CDR2 FQNEAQ. The CDR3 nucleotides read TGTGCCAGCAGCCCACGTCGGACAGGGCTTTCTAACACTGAAGCTTTCTTT. Its protein product is CASSPRRTGLSNTEAFF.